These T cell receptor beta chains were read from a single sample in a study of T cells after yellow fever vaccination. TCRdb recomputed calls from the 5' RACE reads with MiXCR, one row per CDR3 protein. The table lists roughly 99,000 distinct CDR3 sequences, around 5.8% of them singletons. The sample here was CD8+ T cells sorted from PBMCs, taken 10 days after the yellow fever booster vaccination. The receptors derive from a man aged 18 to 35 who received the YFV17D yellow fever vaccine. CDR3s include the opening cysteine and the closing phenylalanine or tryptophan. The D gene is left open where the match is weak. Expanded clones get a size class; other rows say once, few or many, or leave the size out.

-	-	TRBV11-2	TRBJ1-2	TGTGCCAGCAGCGACAACAGGGATATCTATGGCTACACCTTC	CASSDNRDIYGYTF
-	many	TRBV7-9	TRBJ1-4	TGTGCCAGCAGCGCCCCAGAGGGAACTAATGAAAAACTGTTTTTT	CASSAPEGTNEKLFF
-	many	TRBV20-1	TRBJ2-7	TGCAGTGCTAGAGATATCCGGGGAGAGGGCGAGCAGTACTTC	CSARDIRGEGEQYF
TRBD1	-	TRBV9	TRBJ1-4	TGTGCCAGCAGCGACGGACAGGGGGTGGGAACTAATGAAAAACTGTTTTTT	CASSDGQGVGTNEKLFF
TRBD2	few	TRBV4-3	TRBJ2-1	TGCGCCAGCAGCCAGGAGTGGACTAGCGGGGGGGCCCTTGAGCAGTTCTTC	CASSQEWTSGGALEQFF
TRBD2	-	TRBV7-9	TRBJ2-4	TGTGCCAGCCATAGCGGGGAAAACATTCAGTACTTC	CASHSGENIQYF
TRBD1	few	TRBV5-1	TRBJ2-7	TGCGCCAGCAGCTTTTATGGGACAGTGGCCTACGAGCAGTACTTC	CASSFYGTVAYEQYF
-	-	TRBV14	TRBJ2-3	TGTGCCAGCAGCTCAAGTGACATAGTTAGCACAGATACGCAGTATTTT	CASSSSDIVSTDTQYF
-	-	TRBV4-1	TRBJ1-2	TGCGCCAGCAGCCAAGCCGGACAGCAGTATGGCTACACCTTC	CASSQAGQQYGYTF
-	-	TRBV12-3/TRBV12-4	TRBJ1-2	TGTGCCAGCAGTTTAGCGTCGGGGATCTATGGCTACACCTTC	CASSLASGIYGYTF
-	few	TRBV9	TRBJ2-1	TGTGCCAGCAGCCCCTGGGGTCGGGACAATGAGCAGTTCTTC	CASSPWGRDNEQFF
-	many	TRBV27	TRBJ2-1	TGTGCCAGCAGTACCACTATGGGGCAGTTGTACAATGAGCAGTTCTTC	CASSTTMGQLYNEQFF
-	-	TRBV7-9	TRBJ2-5	TGTGCCAGCAGCCCGGGACGGGCACTGAAGACCCAGTACTTC	CASSPGRALKTQYF
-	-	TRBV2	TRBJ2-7	TGTGCCAGCAGTGAAGTAGAGATAGCCTACGAGCAGTACTTC	CASSEVEIAYEQYF
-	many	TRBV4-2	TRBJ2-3	TGTGCCAGCAGCCAAGAGGGGGCTTTGATCACAGATACGCAGTATTTT	CASSQEGALITDTQYF
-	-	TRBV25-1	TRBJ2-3	TGTGCCAGCAGTGTCGGGGGATTCCACACAGATACGCAGTATTTT	CASSVGGFHTDTQYF
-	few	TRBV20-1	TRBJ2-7	TGCAGTGCTAGAGATCCCGAGGGGCCCCTCTACGAGCAGTACTTC	CSARDPEGPLYEQYF
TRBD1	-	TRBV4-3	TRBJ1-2	TGCGCCAGCAGCCCAAGGAAGGACAGGGACGATGCTAACTATGGCTACACCTTC	CASSPRKDRDDANYGYTF
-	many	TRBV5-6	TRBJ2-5	TGTGCCAGCAGCTTGAAGGACGGGGAGGTCGAGACCCAGTACTTC	CASSLKDGEVETQYF
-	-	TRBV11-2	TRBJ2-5	TGTGCCAGCAGCGATGGGTCCCAAGAGACCCAGTACTTC	CASSDGSQETQYF
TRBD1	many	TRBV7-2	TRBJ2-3	TGTGCCAGCAGCTCAGGACAGGGGGCAGATACGCAGTATTTT	CASSSGQGADTQYF
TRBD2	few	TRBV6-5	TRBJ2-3	TGTGCCAGCAGTTCCCTTAGCGGGGGGGAGAACACAGATACGCAGTATTTT	CASSSLSGGENTDTQYF
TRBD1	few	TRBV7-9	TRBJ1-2	TGTGCCAGCAGCCCTGGGACAGTCGCTAACTATGGCTACACCTTC	CASSPGTVANYGYTF
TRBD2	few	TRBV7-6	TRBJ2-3	TGTGCCAGCAGCTTTACTTTAGCGGGGTCCTTGGGAGATACGCAGTATTTT	CASSFTLAGSLGDTQYF
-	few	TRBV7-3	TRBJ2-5	TGTGCCAGCAGCTTTACAGGGTTTAGCCAAGAGACCCAGTACTTC	CASSFTGFSQETQYF
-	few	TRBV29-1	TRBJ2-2	TGCAGCGTGGAGACAGCGAACACCGGGGAGCTGTTTTTT	CSVETANTGELFF
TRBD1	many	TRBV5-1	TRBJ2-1	TGCGCCAGCAGCTTGGGGGACAGGGGGCTAGACAATGAGCAGTTCTTC	CASSLGDRGLDNEQFF
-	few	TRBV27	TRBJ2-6	TGTGCCAGCAGTTTATCGGCGGGGACTGGGGCCAACGTCCTGACTTTC	CASSLSAGTGANVLTF
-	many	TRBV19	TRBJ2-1	TGTGCCAGTAGTCGTGGGGTAGGGGACGAGCAGTTCTTC	CASSRGVGDEQFF
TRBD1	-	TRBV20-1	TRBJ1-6	TGCAGTGCTTCCGCGGTCAGGGGGCATCATTCACCCCTCCACTTT	CSASAVRGHHSPLHF
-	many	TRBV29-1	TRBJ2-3	TGCAGCGTTGAATCACAGGGAAGCACAGATACGCAGTATTTT	CSVESQGSTDTQYF
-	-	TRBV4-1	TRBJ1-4	TGCGCCAGCAGCCAAGTTCCAGGGTGGGAACTGTTTTTT	CASSQVPGWELFF
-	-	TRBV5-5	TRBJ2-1	TGTGCCAGCAGCTTTGAGGGTATTACTCCGAGCTCCTACAATGAGCAGTTCTTC	CASSFEGITPSSYNEQFF
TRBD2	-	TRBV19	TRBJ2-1	TGTGCCAGTAGTATATCAGCGGGGGGGTTCTACAATGAGCAGTTCTTC	CASSISAGGFYNEQFF
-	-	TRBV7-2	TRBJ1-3	TGTGCCAGCAGCGGCCCCCCTGGAAACACCATATATTTT	CASSGPPGNTIYF
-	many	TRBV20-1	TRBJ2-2	TGCAGTGCCAGGCGGAGGGACACCGGGGAGCTGTTTTTT	CSARRRDTGELFF
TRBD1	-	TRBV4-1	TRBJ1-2	TGCGCCAGCAGCCAAGATTTTTGGGGACAGAACTATGGCTACACCTTC	CASSQDFWGQNYGYTF
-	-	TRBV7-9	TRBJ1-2	TGTGCCAGCAGCTTTTTTGAGGGGGTCTACACCTTC	CASSFFEGVYTF
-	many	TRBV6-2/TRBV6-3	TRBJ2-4	TGTGCCAGCAGTTACGGGACGCTCCGGAACTTC	CASSYGTLRNF
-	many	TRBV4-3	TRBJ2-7	TGCGCCAGCAGCCAAGATCTACCCATCACCTACGAGCAGTACTTC	CASSQDLPITYEQYF
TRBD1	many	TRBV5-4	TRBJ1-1	TGTGCCAGCAGCTTCTGGGACAGGGGAATCACTGAAGCTTTCTTT	CASSFWDRGITEAFF
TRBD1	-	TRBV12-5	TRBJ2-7	TGTGCTAGTGGTGCAACGGGACAGGGGCATGTCGAGCAGTACTTC	CASGATGQGHVEQYF
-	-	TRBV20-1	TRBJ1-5	TGCAGTGCTAGTCAGGGGTGGAATCAGCCCCAGCATTTT	CSASQGWNQPQHF
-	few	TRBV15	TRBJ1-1	TGTGCCACCAGCCCCACGGGCACTGAAGCTTTCTTT	CATSPTGTEAFF